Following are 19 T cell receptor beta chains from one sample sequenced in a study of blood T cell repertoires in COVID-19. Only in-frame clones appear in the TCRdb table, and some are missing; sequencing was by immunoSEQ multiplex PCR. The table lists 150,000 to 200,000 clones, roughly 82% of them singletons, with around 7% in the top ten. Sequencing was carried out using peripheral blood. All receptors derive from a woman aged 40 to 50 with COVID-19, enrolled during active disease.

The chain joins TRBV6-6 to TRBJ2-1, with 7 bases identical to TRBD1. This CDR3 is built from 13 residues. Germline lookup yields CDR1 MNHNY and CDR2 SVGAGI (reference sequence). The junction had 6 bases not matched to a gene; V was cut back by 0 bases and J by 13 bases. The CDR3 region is CASSYSWQGEQFF. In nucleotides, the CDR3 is TGTGCCAGCAGTTACTCGTGGCAGGGGGAACAGTTCTTC.

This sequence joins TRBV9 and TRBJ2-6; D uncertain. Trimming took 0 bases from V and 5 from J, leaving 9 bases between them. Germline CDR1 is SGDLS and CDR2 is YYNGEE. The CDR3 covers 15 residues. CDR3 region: CASSVDPVRANVLTF. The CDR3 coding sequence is TGTGCCAGCAGCGTAGATCCAGTCCGGGCCAACGTCCTGACTTTC.

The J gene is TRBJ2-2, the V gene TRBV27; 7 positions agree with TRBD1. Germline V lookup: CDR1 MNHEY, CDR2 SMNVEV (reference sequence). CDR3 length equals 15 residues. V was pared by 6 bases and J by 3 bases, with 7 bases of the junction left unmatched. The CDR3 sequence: CASSYDRVDTGELFF. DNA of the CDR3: TGTGCCAGCAGCTACGACAGGGTGGACACCGGGGAGCTGTTTTTT.

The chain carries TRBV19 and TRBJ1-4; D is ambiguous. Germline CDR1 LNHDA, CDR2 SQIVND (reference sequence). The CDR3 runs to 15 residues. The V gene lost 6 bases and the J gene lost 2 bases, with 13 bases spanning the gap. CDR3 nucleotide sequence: TGTGCCAGTAGAGAGGGAGAGTTGACTAATGAAAAACTGTTTTTT. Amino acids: CASREGELTNEKLFF.

CDR3 protein: CATSRGGAGYTF. CDR3 coding DNA: TGTGCCACCAGCAGAGGTGGGGCAGGCTACACCTTC. V and J are TRBV15 and TRBJ1-2, with TRBD1 as a possible D gene (5 bases). Germline V gene lookup returns CDR1 LNHNV and CDR2 YYDKDF (reference sequence). V was clipped by 1 base and J by 8 bases, with 8 bases between them. The CDR3 extends over 12 amino acids.

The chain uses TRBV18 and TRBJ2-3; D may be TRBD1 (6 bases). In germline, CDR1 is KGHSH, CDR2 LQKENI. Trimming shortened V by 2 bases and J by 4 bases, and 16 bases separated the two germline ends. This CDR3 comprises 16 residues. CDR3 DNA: TGTGCCAGCTCACCAAGACAGGCCGCTGTCGCAGATACGCAGTATTTT. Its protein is CASSPRQAAVADTQYF.

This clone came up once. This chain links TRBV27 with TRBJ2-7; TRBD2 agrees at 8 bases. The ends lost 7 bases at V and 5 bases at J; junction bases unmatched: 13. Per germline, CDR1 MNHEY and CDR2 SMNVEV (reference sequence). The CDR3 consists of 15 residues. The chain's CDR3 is CASTSPGAGVNEQYF. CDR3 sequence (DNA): TGTGCCAGCACCTCGCCAGGAGCGGGAGTGAACGAGCAGTACTTC.

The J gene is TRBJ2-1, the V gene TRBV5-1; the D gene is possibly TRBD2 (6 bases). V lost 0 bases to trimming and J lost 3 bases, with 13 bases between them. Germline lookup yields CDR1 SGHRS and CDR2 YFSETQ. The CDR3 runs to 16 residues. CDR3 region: CASSLVGEALYNEQFF. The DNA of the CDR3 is TGCGCCAGCAGCTTGGTGGGGGAGGCCCTCTACAATGAGCAGTTCTTC. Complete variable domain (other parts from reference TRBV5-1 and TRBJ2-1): KAGVTQTPRYLIKTRGQQVTLSCSPISGHRSVSWYQQTPGQGLQFLFEYFSETQRNKGNFPGRFSGRQFSNSRSEMNVSTLELGDSALYLCASSLVGEALYNEQFFGPGTRLTVL.

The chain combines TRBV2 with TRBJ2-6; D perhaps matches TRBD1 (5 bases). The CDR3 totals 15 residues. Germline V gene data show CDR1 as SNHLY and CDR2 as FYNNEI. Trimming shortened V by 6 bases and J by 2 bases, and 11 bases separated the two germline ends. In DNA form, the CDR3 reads TGTGCCAGCAGCCTACAGGTGGCTGGGGCCAACGTCCTGACTTTC. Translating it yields CASSLQVAGANVLTF.

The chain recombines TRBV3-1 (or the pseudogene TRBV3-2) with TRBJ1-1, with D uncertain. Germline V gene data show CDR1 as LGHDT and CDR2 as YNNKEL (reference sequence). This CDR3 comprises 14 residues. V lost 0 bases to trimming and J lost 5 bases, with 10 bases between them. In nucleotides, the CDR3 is TGTGCCAGCAGCCAAGATTCGGGGTATACTGAAGCTTTCTTT. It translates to CASSQDSGYTEAFF.

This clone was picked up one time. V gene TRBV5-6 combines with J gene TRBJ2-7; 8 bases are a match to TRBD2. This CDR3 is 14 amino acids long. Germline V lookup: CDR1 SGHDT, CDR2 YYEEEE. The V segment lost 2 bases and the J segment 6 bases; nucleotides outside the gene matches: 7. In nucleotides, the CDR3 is TGTGCCAGCAGCTTCACCGGCGGGGGGTTCGAGCAGTACGTC. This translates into CASSFTGGGFEQYV.

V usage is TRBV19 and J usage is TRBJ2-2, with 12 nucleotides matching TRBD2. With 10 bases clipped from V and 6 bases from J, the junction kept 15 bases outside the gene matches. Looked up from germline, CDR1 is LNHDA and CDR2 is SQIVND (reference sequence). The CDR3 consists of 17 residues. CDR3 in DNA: TGTGCCACCCGGGGGGCTAGCGGGAGGGCTGCAGCCGGGGAGCTGTTTTTT. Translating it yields CATRGASGRAAAGELFF.

The CDR3 DNA reads as TGCGCCAGCAGCTTGGCCAAAGGTTCAGGGTACGAGCAGTACTTC. It codes for CASSLAKGSGYEQYF. The chain has TRBV5-1 and TRBJ2-7; tentatively, D is TRBD1 (5 bases). This CDR3 region has 15 residues. Trimming took off 0 bases at V and 4 bases at J, with 14 bases between the two ends. The germline gives CDR1 SGHRS, CDR2 YFSETQ.

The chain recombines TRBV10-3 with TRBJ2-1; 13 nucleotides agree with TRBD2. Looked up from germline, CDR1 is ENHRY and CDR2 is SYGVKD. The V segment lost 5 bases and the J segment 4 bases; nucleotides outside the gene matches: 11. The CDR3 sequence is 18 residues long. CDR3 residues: CAISRETGLAGEYNEQFF. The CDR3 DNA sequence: TGTGCCATCAGTCGAGAAACCGGACTAGCGGGAGAGTACAATGAGCAGTTCTTC.

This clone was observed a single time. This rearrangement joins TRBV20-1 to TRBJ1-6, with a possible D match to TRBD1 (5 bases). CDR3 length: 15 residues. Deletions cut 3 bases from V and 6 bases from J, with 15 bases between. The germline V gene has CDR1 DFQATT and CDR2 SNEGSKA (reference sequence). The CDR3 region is CSASIRPGLNSPLHF. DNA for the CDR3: TGCAGTGCTAGTATCCGGCCAGGGCTTAATTCACCCCTCCACTTT.

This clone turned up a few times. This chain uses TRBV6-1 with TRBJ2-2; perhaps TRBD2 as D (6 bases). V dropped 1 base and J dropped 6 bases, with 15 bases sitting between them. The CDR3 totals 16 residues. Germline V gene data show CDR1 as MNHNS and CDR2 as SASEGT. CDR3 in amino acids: CASSEDHRWGAGELFF. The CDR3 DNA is TGTGCCAGCAGTGAAGACCATAGGTGGGGGGCCGGGGAGCTGTTTTTT.

CDR3 coding DNA: TGTGCCTGGAGTGTGAACGGGTTTGAGGCTTTCTTT. Encoded protein: CAWSVNGFEAFF. The V and J genes are TRBV30 and TRBJ1-1; no reliable D call. The germline gives CDR1 GTSNPN, CDR2 SVGIG (reference sequence). Between the trimmed V and J ends, which lost 0 bases and 11 bases, there was a span of 13 bases. The CDR3 has 12 amino acids. Full variable domain (rest looked up from reference TRBV30 and TRBJ1-1): SQTIHQWPATLVQPVGSPLSLECTVEGTSNPNLYWYRQAAGRGLQLLFYSVGIGQISSEVPQNLSASRPQDRQFILSSKKLLLSDSGFYLCAWSVNGFEAFFGQGTRLTVV.

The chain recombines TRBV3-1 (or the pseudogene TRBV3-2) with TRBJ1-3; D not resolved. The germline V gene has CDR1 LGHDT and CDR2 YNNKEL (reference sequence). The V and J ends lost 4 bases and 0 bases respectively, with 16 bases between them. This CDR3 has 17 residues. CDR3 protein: CASSRELDTFSGNTIYF. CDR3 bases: TGTGCCAGCAGCCGAGAGCTCGACACCTTCTCTGGAAACACCATATATTTT.

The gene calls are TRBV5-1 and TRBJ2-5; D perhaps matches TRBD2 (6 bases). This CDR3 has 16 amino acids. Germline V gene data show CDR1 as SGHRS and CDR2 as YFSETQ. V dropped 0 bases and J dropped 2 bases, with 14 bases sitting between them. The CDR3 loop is CASSLGPGGGQETQYF. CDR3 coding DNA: TGCGCCAGCAGCTTGGGACCAGGTGGGGGGCAAGAGACCCAGTACTTC.